This T cell receptor beta chain was captured by sequencing in a study of immune heterogeneity within non-small cell lung tumors. Study-level background: 4 squamous cell carcinomas, about nine non-squamous carcinomas and 1 not otherwise specified made up the tumors. Study results and caveats: Although only moderate, the correlation of local T-cell clonality with local tumor mutational burden was significant (R 0.3 to 0.35). Identical dominant CDR3 beta clonotypes recurred among a patient's tumor sites, alongside site-unique high-frequency clones.

It was with 32 V and 13 J primers that multiplex PCR amplified TCR beta CDR3. TCRdb re-called the multiplex PCR reads through MiXCR, storing one row per CDR3 protein. Of 10,000 to 15,000 distinct CDR3 sequences in the sample, about 25% were seen once. Losses at the gene ends were 6 bases for V and 6 bases for J; bases not matched to a gene: 29. The CDR3 consists of 21 residues. The germline gives CDR1 MDHEN, CDR2 SYDVKM. The authors used about 610 ng of bulk tumor genomic DNA per sample as template. Multiple biopsies spaced far apart were taken from each primary tumor during surgery. Before undergoing curative surgery, patients had newly diagnosed non-small cell lung cancer that was untreated. Sample donors consisted of newly diagnosed non-small cell lung cancer patients who were undergoing surgery with curative intent. This clonotype is labeled medium-sized (0.01 to 0.1%). The antigen remains unidentified.

The rearrangement links TRBV28 to TRBJ2-1; 7 nucleotides match TRBD1. The receptor comes from a man aged 50 to 59 with non-small cell lung cancer. The specimen was lung tumor tissue. CDR3 protein: CASSHESGTAQVWGKINEQFF. The CDR3 bases are TGTGCCAGCAGCCACGAGTCCGGGACAGCGCAGGTCTGGGGGAAAATCAATGAGCAGTTCTTC.